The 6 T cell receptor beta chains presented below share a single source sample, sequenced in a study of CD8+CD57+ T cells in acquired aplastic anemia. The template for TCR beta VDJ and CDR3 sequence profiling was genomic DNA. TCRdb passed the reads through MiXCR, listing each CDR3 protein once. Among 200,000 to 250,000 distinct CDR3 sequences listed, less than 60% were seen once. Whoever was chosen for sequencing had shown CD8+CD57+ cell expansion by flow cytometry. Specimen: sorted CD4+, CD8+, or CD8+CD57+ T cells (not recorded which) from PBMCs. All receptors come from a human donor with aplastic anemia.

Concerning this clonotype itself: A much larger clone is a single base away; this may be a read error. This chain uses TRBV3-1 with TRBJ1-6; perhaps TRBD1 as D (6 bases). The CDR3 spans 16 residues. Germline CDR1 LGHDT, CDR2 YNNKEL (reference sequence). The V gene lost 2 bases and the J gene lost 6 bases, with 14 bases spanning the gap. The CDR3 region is CASSQSRRGGNSPLHF. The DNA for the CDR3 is TGTGCCAGCAGCCAATCACGCAGGGGTGGTAATTCACCCCTCCACTTT.

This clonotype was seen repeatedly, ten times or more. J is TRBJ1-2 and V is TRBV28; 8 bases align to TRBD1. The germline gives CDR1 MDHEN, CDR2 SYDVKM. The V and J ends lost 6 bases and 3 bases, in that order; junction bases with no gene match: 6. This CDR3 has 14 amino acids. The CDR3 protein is CASSLQTGDYGYTF. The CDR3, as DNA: TGTGCCAGCAGCCTTCAGACAGGGGACTATGGCTACACCTTC.

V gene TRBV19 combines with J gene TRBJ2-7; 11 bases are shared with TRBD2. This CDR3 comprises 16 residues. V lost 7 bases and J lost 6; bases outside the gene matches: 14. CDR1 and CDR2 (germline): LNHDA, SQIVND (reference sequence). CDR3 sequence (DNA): TGTGCCAGTACCCAAACTAGCGGGGGATATCTACGCGAGCAGTACTTC. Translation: CASTQTSGGYLREQYF. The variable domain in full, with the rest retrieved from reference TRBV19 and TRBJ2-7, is DGGITQSPKYLFRKEGQNVTLSCEQNLNHDAMYWYRQDPGQGLRLIYYSQIVNDFQKGDIAEGYSVSREKKESFPLTVTSAQKNPTAFYLCASTQTSGGYLREQYFGPGTRLTVT.

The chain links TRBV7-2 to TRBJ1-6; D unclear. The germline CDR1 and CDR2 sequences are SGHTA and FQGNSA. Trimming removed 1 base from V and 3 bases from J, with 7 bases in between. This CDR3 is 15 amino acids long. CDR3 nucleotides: TGTGCCAGCAGCTTAGGGTCAGGCTATAATTCACCCCTCCACTTT. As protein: CASSLGSGYNSPLHF.

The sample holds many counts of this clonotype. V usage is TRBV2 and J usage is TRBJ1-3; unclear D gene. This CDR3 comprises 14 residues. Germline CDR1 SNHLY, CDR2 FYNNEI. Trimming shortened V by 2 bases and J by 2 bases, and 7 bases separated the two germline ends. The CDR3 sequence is CASSERAAGNTIYF. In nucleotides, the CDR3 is TGTGCCAGCAGTGAAAGGGCAGCTGGAAACACCATATATTTT.

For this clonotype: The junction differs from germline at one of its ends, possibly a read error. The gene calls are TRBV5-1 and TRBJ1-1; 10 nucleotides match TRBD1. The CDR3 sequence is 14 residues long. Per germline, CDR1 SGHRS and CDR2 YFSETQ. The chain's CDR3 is CVSTPTGGQTEAFF. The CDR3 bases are TGCGTCAGCACCCCGACAGGGGGCCAGACTGAAGCTTTCTTT. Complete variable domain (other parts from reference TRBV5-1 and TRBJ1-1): KAGVTQTPRYLIKTRGQQVTLSCSPISGHRSVSWYQQTPGQGLQFLFEYFSETQRNKGNFPGRFSGRQFSNSRSEMNVSTLELGDSALYLCVSTPTGGQTEAFFGQGTRLTVV.